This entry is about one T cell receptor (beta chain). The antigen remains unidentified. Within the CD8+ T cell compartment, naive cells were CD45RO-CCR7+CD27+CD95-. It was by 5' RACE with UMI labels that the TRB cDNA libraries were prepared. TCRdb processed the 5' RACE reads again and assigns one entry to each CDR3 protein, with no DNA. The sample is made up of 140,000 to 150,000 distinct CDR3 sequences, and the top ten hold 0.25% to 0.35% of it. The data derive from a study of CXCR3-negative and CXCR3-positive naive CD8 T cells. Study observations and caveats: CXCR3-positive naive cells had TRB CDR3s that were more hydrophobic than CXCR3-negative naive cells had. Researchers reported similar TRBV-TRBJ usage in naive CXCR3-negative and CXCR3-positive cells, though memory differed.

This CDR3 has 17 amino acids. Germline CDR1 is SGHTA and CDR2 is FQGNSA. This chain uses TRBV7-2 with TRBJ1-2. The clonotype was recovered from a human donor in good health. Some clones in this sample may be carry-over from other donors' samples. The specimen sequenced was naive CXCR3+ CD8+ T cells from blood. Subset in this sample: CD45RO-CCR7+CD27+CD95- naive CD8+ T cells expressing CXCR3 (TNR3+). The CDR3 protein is CASSSSDMQLSNYGYTF.